Below, one TCR beta chain is given with its context. The antigen remains undetermined. The germline gene is not matched at one end of the junction; a read error may be the cause. The data originate from a study of cytomegalovirus exposure and HLA in healthy donors. As for the study in general: Unique TCRs numbering about 87 million, obtained from HLA-typed donors, made up an early data release.

This CDR3 contains 11 residues. CDR1 and CDR2 from the germline V gene are SGHRS and YFSETQ. The study, taken as a whole, reports: The classifier reportedly diagnosed cytomegalovirus status with high specificity and sensitivity. Associated with cytomegalovirus, according to the listing, were some 180 TCR beta chains.

The PCR ran on 60 Vbeta and 13 Jbeta primers. Sequenced by immunoSEQ multiplex PCR; TCRdb stores in-frame clones only, minus some. The sample has roughly 160,000 clones, 75% to 90% seen once; the top ten hold approximately 1.3%. The receptor comes from a boy aged 2-9 years in good health and CMV-seronegative. This chain joins TRBV5-1 and TRBJ1-2; perhaps TRBD1 as D (6 bases). The sequenced sample consisted of PBMCs. CDR3 region: CASSLDRVILF. Here the CDR3 DNA reads TGCGCCAGCAGCTTGGACAGGGTTATACTCTTC.